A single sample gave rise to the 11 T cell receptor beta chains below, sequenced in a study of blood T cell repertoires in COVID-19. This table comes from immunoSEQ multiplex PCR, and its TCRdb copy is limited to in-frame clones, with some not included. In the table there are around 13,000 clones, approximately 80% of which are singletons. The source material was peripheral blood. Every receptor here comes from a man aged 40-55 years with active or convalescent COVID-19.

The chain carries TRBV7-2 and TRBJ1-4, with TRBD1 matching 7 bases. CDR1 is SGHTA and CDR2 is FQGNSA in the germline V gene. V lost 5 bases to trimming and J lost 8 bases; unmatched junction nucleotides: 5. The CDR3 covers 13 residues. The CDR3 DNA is TGTGCCAGCAGCCGAGGGGGCGCGGAAAAACTGTTTTTT. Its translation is CASSRGGAEKLFF. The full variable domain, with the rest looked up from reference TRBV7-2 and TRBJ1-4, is GAGVSQSPSNKVTEKGKDVELRCDPISGHTALYWYRQSLGQGLEFLIYFQGNSAPDKSGLPSDRFSAERTGGSVSTLTIQRTQQEDSAVYLCASSRGGAEKLFFGSGTQLSVL.

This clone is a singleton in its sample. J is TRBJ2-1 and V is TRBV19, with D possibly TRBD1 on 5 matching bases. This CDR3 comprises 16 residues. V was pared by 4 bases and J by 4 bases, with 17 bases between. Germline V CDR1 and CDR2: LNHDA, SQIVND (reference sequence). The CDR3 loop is CASSTSVGRLYNEQFF. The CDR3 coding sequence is TGTGCCAGTAGTACCTCGGTGGGGCGGCTTTACAATGAGCAGTTCTTC.

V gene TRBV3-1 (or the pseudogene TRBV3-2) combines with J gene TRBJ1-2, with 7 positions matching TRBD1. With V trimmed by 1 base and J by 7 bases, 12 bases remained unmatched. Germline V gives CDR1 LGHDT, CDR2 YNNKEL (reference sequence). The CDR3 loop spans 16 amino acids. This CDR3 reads CASSQVGGDLSSGYTF. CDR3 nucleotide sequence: TGTGCCAGCAGCCAAGTAGGGGGCGATTTATCTTCTGGCTACACCTTC.

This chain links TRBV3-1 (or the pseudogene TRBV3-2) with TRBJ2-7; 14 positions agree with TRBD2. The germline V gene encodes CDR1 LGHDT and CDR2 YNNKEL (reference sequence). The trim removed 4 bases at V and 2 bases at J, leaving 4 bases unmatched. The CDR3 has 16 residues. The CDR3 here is CASSPTSGGAAYEQYF. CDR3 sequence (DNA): TGTGCCAGCAGCCCGACTAGCGGGGGGGCCGCCTACGAGCAGTACTTC.

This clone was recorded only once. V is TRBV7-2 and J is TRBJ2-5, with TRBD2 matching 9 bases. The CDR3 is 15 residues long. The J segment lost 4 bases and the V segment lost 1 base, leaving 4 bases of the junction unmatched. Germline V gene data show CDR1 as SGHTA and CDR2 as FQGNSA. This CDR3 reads CASSLVAGAVETQYF. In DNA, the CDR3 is TGTGCCAGCAGCTTAGTAGCGGGAGCAGTAGAGACCCAGTACTTC.

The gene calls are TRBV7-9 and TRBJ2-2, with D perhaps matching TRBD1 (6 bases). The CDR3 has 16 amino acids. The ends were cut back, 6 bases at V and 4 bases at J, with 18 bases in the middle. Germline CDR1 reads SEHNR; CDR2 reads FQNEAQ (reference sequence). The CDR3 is CASSYKIGQLTGELFF. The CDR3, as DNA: TGTGCCAGCAGTTATAAGATAGGACAGCTCACCGGGGAGCTGTTTTTT. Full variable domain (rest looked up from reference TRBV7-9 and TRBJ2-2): DTGVSQNPRHKITKRGQNVTFRCDPISEHNRLYWYRQTLGQGPEFLTYFQNEAQLEKSRLLSDRFSAERPKGSFSTLEIQRTEQGDSAMYLCASSYKIGQLTGELFFGEGSRLTVL.

In nucleotides, the CDR3 is TGTGCCAGCAGCTTGGGACAGGGGCCCGGGGAGCTGTTTTTT. Translating it yields CASSLGQGPGELFF. The chain uses TRBV5-5 and TRBJ2-2; 8 bases agree with TRBD1. The CDR3 is made up of 14 amino acids. With V trimmed by 0 bases and J by 6 bases, 1 base remained unmatched. CDR1 is SGHKS, CDR2 YYEKEE, per germline (reference sequence).

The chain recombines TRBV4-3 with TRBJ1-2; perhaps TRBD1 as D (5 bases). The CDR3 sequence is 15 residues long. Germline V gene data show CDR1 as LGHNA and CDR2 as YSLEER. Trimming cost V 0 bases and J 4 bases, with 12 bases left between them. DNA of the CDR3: TGCGCCAGCAGCCAAGATCTTGGGGGGGGCTATGGCTACACCTTC. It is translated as CASSQDLGGGYGYTF.

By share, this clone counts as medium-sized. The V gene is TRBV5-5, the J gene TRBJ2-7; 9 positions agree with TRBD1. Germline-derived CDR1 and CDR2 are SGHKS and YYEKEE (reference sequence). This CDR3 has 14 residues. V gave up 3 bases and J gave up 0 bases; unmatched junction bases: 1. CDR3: CASSSGQGSYEQYF. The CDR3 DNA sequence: TGTGCCAGCAGCTCGGGACAGGGCTCCTACGAGCAGTACTTC.

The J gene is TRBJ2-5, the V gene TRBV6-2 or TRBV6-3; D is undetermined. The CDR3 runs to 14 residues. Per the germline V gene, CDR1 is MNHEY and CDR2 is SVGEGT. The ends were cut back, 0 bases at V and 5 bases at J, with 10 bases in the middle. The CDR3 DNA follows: TGTGCCAGCAGTTACTCGATAGCAAGGGAGACCCAGTACTTC. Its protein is CASSYSIARETQYF.

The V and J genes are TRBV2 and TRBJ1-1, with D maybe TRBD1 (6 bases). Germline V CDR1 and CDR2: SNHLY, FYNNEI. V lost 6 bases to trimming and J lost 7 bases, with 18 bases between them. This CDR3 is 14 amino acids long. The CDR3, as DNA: TGTGCCAGCAGCCCCAGAGGGGGGGACGGTGAAGCTTTCTTT. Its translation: CASSPRGGDGEAFF.